This T cell receptor beta chain was recovered during a study of graft-versus-host responses after intestinal transplantation. Overall study: In this cohort, recipients had multivisceral, liver-intestinal, or isolated intestinal transplants. Anti-thymocyte globulin induction was given to all recipients, followed by tacrolimus and steroids for around three years. Notes on the study in general: High graft-versus-host to host-versus-graft T cell clonal ratios marked allografts of patients with graft-donor macrochimerism. Early HvG declines after transplant were associated with peak circulating GvH clone levels.

A word on this clone: Its antigen is undetermined.

The repertoire was sequenced with immunoSEQ multiplex PCR; TCRdb's copy has only in-frame clones and lacks some. The sample shows about 130,000 clones, 85% to 95% of them seen only once. The CDR3 extends over 12 amino acids. The germline CDR1 and CDR2 sequences are LNHDA and SQIVND (reference sequence). With 5 bases removed from V and 5 bases from J, the gap between germline ends came to 9 bases. The V and J genes are TRBV19 and TRBJ2-5; possible D gene TRBD1, 6 bases. The sequencing here drew on unstimulated CD4+ T cells sorted from spleen or lymph node cells, taken before intestinal transplant. The source of this sequence is a human donor who received an intestinal transplant. The CDR3 sequence: CASSSQGETQYF. DNA of the CDR3: TGTGCCAGTAGTTCCCAGGGGGAGACCCAGTACTTC.